Presented here are 7 T cell receptor beta chains from one specimen sequenced in a study of radiotherapy plus CTLA-4 blockade in lung cancer. Profiled with immunoSEQ multiplex PCR; TCRdb holds only in-frame clones, not every one. The repertoire consists of about 110,000 clones, with under 90% occurring once and the leading ten covering 2% to 3%. The starting material was peripheral blood, obtained from a patient treated with radiotherapy plus ipilimumab. The source of these receptors is a human donor with non-small cell lung cancer that progressed on radiotherapy plus ipilimumab. Some clones in this sample may be carry-over from other donors' samples.

J is TRBJ2-5 and V is TRBV7-9, with TRBD1 matching 7 bases. This CDR3 contains 14 residues. Germline-derived CDR1 and CDR2 are SEHNR and FQNEAQ (reference sequence). V was clipped by 8 bases and J by 5 bases; unmatched bases: 11. In nucleotides, the CDR3 is TGTGCCAGCTTGCATGGGGTACAGGGGGAGACCCAGTACTTC. It specifies CASLHGVQGETQYF.

This sequence joins TRBV21-1 and TRBJ2-7; the DNA was not compared with TRBD1, the D call given in the table. TRBV21-1 is given as a pseudogene. This CDR3 region has 17 residues. The CDR3 nucleotides read TGTGCCAGCAGCAAAGCGCGGGGACAGGGTACCTCCTACGAGCAGTACTTC. Translating gives CASSKARGQGTSYEQYF.

The chain carries TRBV6-5 and TRBJ1-6, with D unclear. Germline V gives CDR1 MNHEY, CDR2 SVGAGI. V gave up 0 bases and J gave up 5 bases, with 8 bases separating them. The CDR3 runs 15 residues. The DNA of the CDR3 is TGTGCCAGCAGTTACTCGCGGCTTAATAATTCACCCCTCCACTTT. Translating it yields CASSYSRLNNSPLHF.

V and J are TRBV28 and TRBJ1-2, with 9 bases fitting TRBD1. The J segment lost 8 bases and the V segment lost 2 bases, leaving 9 bases of the junction unmatched. CDR1 and CDR2 from the germline V gene are MDHEN and SYDVKM. The CDR3 covers 15 residues. The chain's CDR3 is CASSLPGQGAGGYTF. CDR3 in DNA: TGTGCCAGCAGTTTACCGGGACAGGGCGCAGGGGGCTACACCTTC.

The chain is built from TRBV7-6 and TRBJ2-3; 12 bases are shared with TRBD2. This CDR3 region has 15 residues. V gave up 5 bases and J gave up 4 bases; unmatched junction bases: 4. Germline CDR1 is SGHVS and CDR2 is FNYEAQ. The CDR3 protein is CASSPSGGAPDTQYF. The DNA of the CDR3 is TGTGCCAGCAGCCCTAGCGGGGGGGCTCCAGATACGCAGTATTTT. The variable domain in full, completed from reference TRBV7-6 and TRBJ2-3, reads GAGVSQSPRYKVTKRGQDVALRCDPISGHVSLYWYRQALGQGPEFLTYFNYEAQQDKSGLPNDRFSAERPEGSISTLTIQRTEQRDSAMYRCASSPSGGAPDTQYFGPGTRLTVL.

The chain joins TRBV15 to TRBJ2-3; 11 nucleotides align to TRBD2. V trimming: 0 bases; J trimming: 3 bases; junction bases outside the gene matches: 5. The CDR3 sequence is 17 residues long. Germline V gene data show CDR1 as LNHNV and CDR2 as YYDKDF (reference sequence). The CDR3 protein is CATSRDHPSGGTDTQYF. The CDR3 nucleotides read TGTGCCACCAGCAGAGATCACCCTAGCGGGGGGACAGATACGCAGTATTTT.

CDR3 residues: CATHRGQYNEQFF. The CDR3 DNA sequence: TGTGCCACCCATAGGGGACAGTACAATGAGCAGTTCTTC. The chain is built from TRBV2 and TRBJ2-1, with TRBD1 identical over 7 bases. The CDR3 spans 13 residues. V was pared by 10 bases and J by 4 bases, with 7 bases of the junction left unmatched. CDR1 SNHLY and CDR2 FYNNEI come from the germline V gene.